This entry is about one TCR beta chain. The investigators amplified TCR beta CDR3 regions from RNA transcripts. First-round RT-PCR targeting the TCR CDR3 was performed with the HTBI primer set. One entry per CDR3 protein results from TCRdb running MiXCR on the multiplex PCR reads. The data show hundreds of thousands of distinct CDR3 sequences, around 20% seen once. Germline assignment: CDR1 GTSNPN and CDR2 SVGIG (reference sequence). This CDR3 region has 14 residues. V was clipped by 0 bases and J by 0 bases, with 6 bases between them. These data come from a study of T cells in Graves' hyperthyroidism and ophthalmopathy. In making diagnoses, clinical symptoms, serum thyroxine and TRAb, thyroid ultrasound and orbital computed tomography were all used.

This clonotype was obtained from a woman between 45 and 60 years old with Graves' hyperthyroidism that later progressed to Graves' ophthalmopathy. The sequenced sample was blood. The chain employs TRBV30 and TRBJ1-3; the D is unclear. CDR3 residues: CAWSVLSSGNTIYF. CDR3 nucleotides: TGTGCCTGGAGTGTATTGAGCTCTGGAAACACCATATATTTT.